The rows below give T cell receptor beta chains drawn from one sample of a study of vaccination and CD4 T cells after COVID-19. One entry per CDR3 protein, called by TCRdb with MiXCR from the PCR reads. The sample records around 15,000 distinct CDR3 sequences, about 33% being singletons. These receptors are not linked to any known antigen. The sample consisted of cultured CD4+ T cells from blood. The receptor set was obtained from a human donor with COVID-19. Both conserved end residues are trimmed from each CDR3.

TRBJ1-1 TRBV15 ATRPKLTEMNTEAF
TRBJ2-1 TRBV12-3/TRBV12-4 ASRTFRDYQQF
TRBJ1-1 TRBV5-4 ASSLRTGNSEAF
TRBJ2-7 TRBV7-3 ASSSLPGTIYEQY
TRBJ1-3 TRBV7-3 ASSPMGTASGNTIY
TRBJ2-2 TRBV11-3 ASSSGTGNTGELF
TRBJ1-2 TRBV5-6 ASSTGRNYGYT
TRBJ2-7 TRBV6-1 ASNSPENEQY
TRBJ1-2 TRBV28 ASKGTGRNGYT
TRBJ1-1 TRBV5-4 ASSGSGRMNTEAF
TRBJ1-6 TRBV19 ASSINRGDSPLH
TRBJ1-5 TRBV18 ASSGQGGPANQPQH
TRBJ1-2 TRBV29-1 SVEDRGGNSGYT
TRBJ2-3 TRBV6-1 ASRHSTDTQY
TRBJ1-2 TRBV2 ASSSRGGNYGYT
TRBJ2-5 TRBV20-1 SARDPSAGGPYQETQY
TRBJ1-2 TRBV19 ASSIRSSGYT
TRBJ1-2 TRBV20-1 SARSKTASYGYT
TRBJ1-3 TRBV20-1 SALDRGSGNTIY
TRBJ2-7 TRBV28 ASSQAVPSYEQY
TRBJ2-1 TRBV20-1 SARTLGGPQF
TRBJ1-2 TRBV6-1 ASSDPGQGAFGYT
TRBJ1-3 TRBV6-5 ASSYFGAGNTIY
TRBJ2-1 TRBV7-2 ASSRSGEAYNEQF
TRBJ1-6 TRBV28 ASSTRTGGRSLH
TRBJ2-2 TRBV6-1 ASSPKASGNTGELF
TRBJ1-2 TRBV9 ASTSDYGYT
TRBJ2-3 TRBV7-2 ASSPLDTQY
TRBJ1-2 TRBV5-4 ASSPQANYGYT
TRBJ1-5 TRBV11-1 ASSFGSDQPQH
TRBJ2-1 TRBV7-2 ASSFLTGTSGYNEQF
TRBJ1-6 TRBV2 ASRGWDTVNSPLH
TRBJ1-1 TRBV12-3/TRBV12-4 ASSPRSGGSAEAF
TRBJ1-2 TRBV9 ASTELATSNYGYT
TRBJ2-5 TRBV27 ASSRSGGDGPWTQY
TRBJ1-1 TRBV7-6 ASSLRDTEAF
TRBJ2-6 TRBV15 ATSRGLAGRSGANVLT
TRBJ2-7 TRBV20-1 SATLSGGEQY
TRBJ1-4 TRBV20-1 SASLLGQGSNEKLF
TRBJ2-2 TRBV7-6 ASSTSNTGELF
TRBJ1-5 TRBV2 ASSARDRGNQPQH
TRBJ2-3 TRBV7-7 ASSPTGRYTDTQY
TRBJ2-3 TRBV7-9 ASSPHLGALTDTQY